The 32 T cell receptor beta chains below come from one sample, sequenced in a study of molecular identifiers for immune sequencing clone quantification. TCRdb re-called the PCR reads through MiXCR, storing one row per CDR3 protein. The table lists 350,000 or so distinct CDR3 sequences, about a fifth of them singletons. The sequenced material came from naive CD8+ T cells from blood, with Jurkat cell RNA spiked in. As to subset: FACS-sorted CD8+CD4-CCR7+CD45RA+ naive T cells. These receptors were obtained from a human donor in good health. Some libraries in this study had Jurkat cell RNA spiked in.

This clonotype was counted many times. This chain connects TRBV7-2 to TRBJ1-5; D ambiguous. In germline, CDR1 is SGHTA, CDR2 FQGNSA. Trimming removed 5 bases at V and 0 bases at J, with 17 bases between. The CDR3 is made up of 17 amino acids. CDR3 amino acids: CASSLRVLGNSNQPQHF. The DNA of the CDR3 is TGTGCCAGCAGCCTTAGAGTCCTCGGGAATAGCAATCAGCCCCAGCATTTT.

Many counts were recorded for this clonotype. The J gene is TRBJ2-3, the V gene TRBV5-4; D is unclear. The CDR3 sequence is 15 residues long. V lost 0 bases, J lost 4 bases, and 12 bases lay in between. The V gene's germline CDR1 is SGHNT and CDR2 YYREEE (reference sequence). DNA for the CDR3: TGTGCCAGCAGCTTGGCAGGTGGGGTCGCAGATACGCAGTATTTT. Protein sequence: CASSLAGGVADTQYF.

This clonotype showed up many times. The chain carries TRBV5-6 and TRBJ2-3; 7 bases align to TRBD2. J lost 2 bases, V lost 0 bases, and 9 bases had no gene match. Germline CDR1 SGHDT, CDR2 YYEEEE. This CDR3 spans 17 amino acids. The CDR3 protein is CASSLGTRVLSTDTQYF. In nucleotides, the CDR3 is TGTGCCAGCAGCTTGGGGACTAGAGTCTTATCCACAGATACGCAGTATTTT.

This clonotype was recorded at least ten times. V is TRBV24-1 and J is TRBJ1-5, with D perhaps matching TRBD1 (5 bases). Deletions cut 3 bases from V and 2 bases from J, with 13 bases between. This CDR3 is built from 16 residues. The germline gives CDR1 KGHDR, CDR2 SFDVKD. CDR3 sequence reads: CATSDTGAHGNQPQHF. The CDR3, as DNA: TGTGCCACCAGTGATACCGGGGCACACGGCAATCAGCCCCAGCATTTT.

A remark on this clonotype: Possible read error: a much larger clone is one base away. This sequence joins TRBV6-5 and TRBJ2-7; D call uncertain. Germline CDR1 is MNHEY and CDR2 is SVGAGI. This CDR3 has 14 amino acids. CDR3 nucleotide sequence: TGTGCCAGCAGTTACTCGAAGCGAAGCTACGCGCAGTACTTC. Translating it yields CASSYSKRSYAQYF.

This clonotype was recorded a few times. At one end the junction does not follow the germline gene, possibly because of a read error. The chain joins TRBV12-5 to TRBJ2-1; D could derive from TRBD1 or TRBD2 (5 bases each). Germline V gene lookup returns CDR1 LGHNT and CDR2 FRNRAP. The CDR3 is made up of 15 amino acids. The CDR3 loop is CASGLTHGTYSEQFF. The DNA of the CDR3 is TGTGCTAGTGGTCTCACCCACGGGACCTACAGTGAGCAGTTCTTC. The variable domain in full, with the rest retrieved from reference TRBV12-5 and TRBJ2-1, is DARVTQTPRHKVTEMGQEVTMRCQPILGHNTVFWYRQTMMQGLELLAYFRNRAPLDDSGMPKDRFSAEMPDATLATLKIQPSEPRDSAVYFCASGLTHGTYSEQFFGPGTRLTVL.

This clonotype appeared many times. The CDR3 reads CAWKGVGGNEQFF. Here the CDR3 DNA reads TGTGCCTGGAAAGGAGTAGGAGGCAATGAGCAGTTCTTC. This chain connects TRBV30 to TRBJ2-1; TRBD2 is a possible D gene (5 bases). CDR1 and CDR2 from the germline V gene are GTSNPN and SVGIG (reference sequence). Trimming stripped 4 bases from V and 6 bases from J, with 13 bases between. CDR3 size: 13 residues. The full variable domain, completed using reference TRBV30 and TRBJ2-1, is SQTIHQWPATLVQPVGSPLSLECTVEGTSNPNLYWYRQAAGRGLQLLFYSVGIGQISSEVPQNLSASRPQDRQFILSSKKLLLSDSGFYLCAWKGVGGNEQFFGPGTRLTVL.

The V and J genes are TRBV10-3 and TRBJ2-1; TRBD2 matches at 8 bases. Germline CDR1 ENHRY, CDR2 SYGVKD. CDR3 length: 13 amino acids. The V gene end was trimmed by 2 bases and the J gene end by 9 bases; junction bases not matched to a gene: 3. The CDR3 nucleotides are TGTGCCATCAGTGAGACGGGAGGGGCTGAGCAGTTCTTC. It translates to CAISETGGAEQFF.

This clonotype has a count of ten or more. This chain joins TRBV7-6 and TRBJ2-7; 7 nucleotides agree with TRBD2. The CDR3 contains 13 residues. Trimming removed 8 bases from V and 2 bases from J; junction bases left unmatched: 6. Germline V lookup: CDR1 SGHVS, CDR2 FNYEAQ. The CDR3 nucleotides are TGTGCCAGCGGGGAGGGCAGGCCCTACGAGCAGTACTTC. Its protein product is CASGEGRPYEQYF.

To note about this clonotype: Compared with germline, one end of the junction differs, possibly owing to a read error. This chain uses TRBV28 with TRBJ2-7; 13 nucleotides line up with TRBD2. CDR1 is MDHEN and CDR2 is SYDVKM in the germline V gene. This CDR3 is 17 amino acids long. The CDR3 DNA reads TGTGCCAGCAGTTATAAACCTTGGACTAGCGGGGGCAGCGAGCAGTGCTTC. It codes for CASSYKPWTSGGSEQCF.

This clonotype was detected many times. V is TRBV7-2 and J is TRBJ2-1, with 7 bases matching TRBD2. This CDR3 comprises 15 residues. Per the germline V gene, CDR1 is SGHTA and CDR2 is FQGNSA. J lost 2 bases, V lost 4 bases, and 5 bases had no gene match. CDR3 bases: TGTGCCAGCAGCTCGGTGGGGGGGGCCTACAATGAGCAGTTCTTC. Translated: CASSSVGGAYNEQFF.

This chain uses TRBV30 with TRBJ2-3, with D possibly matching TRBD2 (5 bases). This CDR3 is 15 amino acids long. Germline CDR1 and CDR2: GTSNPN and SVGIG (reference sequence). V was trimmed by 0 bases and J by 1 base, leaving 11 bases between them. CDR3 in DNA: TGTGCCTGGAGTGTCCTGCCCGGGGGCACAGATACGCAGTATTTT. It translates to CAWSVLPGGTDTQYF.

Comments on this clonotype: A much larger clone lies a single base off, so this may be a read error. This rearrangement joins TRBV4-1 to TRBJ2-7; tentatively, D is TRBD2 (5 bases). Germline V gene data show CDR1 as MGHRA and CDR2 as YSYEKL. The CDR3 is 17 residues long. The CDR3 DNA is TGCGCCAGCCGCCAAGAAACCGGCGGACTCGTCCGGGACGAGCAGTACTTC. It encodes CASRQETGGLVRDEQYF.

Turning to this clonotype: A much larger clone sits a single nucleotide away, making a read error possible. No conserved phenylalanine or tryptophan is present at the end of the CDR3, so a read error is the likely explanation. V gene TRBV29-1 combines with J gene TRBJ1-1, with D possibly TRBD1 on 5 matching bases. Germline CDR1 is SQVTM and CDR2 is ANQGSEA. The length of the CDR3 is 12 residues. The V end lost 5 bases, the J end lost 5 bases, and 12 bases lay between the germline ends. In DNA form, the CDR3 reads TGCAGCGTTTCCGAAGGGGTGACTGAAGCTTTCTCT. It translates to CSVSEGVTEAFS.

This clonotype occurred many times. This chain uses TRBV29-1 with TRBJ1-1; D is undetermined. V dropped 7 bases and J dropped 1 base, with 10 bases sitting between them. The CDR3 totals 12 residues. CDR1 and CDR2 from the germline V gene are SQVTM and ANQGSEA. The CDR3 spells CSAGPPNTEAFF. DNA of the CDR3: TGCAGCGCCGGTCCTCCGAACACTGAAGCTTTCTTT. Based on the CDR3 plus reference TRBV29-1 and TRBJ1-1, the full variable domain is SAVISQKPSRDICQRGTSLTIQCQVDSQVTMMFWYRQQPGQSLTLIATANQGSEATYESGFVIDKFPISRPNLTFSTLTVSNMSPEDSSIYLCSAGPPNTEAFFGQGTRLTVV.

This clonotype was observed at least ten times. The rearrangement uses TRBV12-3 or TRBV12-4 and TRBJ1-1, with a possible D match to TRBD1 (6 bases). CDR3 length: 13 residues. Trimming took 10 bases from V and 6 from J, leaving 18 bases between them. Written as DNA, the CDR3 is TGTGCCACAACCGGCGGGGGCCCTGCTGAAGCTTTCTTT. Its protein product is CATTGGGPAEAFF.

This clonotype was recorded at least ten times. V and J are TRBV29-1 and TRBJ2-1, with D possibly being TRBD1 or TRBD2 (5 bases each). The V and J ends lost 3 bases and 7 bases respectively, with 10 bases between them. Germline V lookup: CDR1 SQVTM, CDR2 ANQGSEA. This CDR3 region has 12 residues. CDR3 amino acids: CSVDEGLNEQFF. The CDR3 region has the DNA TGCAGCGTTGATGAGGGGTTGAATGAGCAGTTCTTC.

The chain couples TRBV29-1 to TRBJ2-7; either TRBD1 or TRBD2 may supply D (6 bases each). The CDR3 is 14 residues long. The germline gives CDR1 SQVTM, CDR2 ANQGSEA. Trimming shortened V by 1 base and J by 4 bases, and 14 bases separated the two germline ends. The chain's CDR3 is CSVEGWGAGYEQYF. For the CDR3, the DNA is TGCAGCGTTGAAGGTTGGGGGGCTGGTTACGAGCAGTACTTC.

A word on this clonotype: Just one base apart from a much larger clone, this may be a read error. The CDR3 DNA sequence: TGTGCCAGCGGCGGAGGGTTAGGCCAGCCCCAGCGTTTT. It is translated as CASGGGLGQPQRF. The chain joins TRBV7-9 to TRBJ1-5; D unresolved. There are 13 residues in the CDR3. Germline loops: CDR1 SEHNR, CDR2 FQNEAQ (reference sequence).

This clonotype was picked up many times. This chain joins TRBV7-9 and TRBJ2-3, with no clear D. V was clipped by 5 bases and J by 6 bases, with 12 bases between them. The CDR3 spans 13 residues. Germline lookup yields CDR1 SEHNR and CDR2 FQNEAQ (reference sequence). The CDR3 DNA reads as TGTGCCAGCAGCAAGGTCGTCGACGATACGCAGTATTTT. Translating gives CASSKVVDDTQYF.

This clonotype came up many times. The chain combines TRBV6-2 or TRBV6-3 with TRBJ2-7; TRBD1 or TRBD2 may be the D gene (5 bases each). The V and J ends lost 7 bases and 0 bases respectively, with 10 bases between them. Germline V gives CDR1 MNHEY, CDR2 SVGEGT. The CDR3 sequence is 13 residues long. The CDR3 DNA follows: TGTGCCAGCACGGGACCAAGCTCCTACGAGCAGTACTTC. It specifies CASTGPSSYEQYF.

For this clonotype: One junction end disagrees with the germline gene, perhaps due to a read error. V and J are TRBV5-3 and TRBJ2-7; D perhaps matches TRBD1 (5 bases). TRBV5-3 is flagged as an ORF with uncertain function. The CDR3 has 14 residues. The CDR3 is CASSFTGPPGEQYF. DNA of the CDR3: TGTGCCAGCAGCTTCACAGGCCCTCCCGGCGAGCAGTACTTC.

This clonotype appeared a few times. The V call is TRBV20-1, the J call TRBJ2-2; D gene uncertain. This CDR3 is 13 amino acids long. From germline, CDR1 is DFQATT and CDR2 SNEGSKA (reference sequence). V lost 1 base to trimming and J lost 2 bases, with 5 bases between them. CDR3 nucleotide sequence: TGCAGTGCTAGAGTGCCCAACACCGGGGAGCTGTTTTTT. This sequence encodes CSARVPNTGELFF.

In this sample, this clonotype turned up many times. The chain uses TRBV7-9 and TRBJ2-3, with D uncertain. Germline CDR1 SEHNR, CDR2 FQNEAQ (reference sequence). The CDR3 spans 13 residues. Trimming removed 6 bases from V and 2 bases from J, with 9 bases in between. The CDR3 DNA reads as TGTGCCAGCAGGGCCTTACTCACAGATACGCAGTATTTT. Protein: CASRALLTDTQYF.

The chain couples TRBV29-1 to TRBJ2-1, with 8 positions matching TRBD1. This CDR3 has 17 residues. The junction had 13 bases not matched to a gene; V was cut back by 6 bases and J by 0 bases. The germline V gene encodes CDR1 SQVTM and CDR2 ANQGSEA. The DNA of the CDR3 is TGCAGCGTACCGGACAGGGAAGGAGATTTCTCCTACAATGAGCAGTTCTTC. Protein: CSVPDREGDFSYNEQFF.

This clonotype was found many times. The CDR3 loop is CASSFDDSNTEAFF. The CDR3 DNA sequence: TGTGCCAGCAGCTTTGATGACTCCAACACTGAAGCTTTCTTT. The chain is built from TRBV7-6 and TRBJ1-1, with unresolved D. CDR1 and CDR2 (germline): SGHVS, FNYEAQ. There are 14 residues in the CDR3. The germline V and J ends were trimmed by 3 bases and 2 bases, with 10 bases remaining between them. Drawing the rest from reference TRBV7-6 and TRBJ1-1, the complete variable domain is GAGVSQSPRYKVTKRGQDVALRCDPISGHVSLYWYRQALGQGPEFLTYFNYEAQQDKSGLPNDRFSAERPEGSISTLTIQRTEQRDSAMYRCASSFDDSNTEAFFGQGTRLTVV.

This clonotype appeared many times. The CDR3 DNA sequence: TGTGCCAGTAGTATGGGGGCAACAACCTACGAGCAGTACTTC. This codes for CASSMGATTYEQYF. This chain uses TRBV19 with TRBJ2-7; a possible D gene is TRBD1 (6 bases). The germline V and J ends were trimmed by 3 bases and 2 bases, with 11 bases remaining between them. Germline V gives CDR1 LNHDA, CDR2 SQIVND (reference sequence). The CDR3 contains 14 residues.

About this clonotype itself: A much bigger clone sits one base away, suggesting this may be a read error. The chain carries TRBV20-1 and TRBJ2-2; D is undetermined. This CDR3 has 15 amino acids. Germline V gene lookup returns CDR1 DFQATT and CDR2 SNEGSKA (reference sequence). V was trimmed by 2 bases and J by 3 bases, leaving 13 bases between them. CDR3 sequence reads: CSARQLTSDTGELFF. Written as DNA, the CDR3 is TGCAGTGCTAGACAGCTAACTTCGGACACCGGGGAGCTGTTTTTT.

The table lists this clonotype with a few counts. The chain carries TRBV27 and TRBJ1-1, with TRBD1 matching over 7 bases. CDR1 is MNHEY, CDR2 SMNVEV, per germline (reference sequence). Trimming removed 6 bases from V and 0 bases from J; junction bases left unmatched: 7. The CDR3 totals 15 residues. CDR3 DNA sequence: TGTGCCAGCAGCAGCGCAGGGGGTCTGAACACTGAAGCTTTCTTT. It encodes CASSSAGGLNTEAFF.

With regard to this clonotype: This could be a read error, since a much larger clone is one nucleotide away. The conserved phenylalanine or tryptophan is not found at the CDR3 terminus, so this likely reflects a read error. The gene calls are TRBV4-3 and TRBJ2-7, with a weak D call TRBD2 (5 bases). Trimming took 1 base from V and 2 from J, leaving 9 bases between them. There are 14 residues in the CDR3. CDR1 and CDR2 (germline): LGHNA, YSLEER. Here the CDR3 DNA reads TGCGCCAGCAGCCAAGTAGAGGGAGCCTACGAGCAGTACCTC. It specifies CASSQVEGAYEQYL.

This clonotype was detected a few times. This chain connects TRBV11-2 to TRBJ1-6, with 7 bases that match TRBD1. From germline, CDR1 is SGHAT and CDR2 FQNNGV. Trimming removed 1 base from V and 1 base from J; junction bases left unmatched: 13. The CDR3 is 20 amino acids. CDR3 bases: TGTGCCAGCAGCTTAGGCAGACAGGGTACGATGGTATCCTATAATTCACCCCTCCACTTT. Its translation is CASSLGRQGTMVSYNSPLHF.

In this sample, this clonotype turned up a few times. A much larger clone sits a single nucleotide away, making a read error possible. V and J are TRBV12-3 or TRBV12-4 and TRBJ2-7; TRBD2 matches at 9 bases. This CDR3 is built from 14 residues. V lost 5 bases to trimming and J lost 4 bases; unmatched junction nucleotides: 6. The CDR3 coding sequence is TGTGCCAGCAGTAATCCGCGGGAGGGGTACGAGCAGTACTTC. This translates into CASSNPREGYEQYF.